The 4 T cell receptor beta chains presented below share a single source sample, sequenced in a study of siplizumab effects on memory and regulatory T cells. Generated by immunoSEQ multiplex PCR, the TCRdb table keeps only in-frame clones and is missing some. The table shows around 100,000 clones, with 93% occurring only once. The sequenced material came from Tregs sorted from blood. These receptors were collected from a human donor in good health.

The chain has TRBV30 and TRBJ2-7, with D uncertain. Germline V lookup: CDR1 GTSNPN, CDR2 SVGIG (reference sequence). V lost 3 bases and J 3 bases, leaving 15 bases between the germline ends. There are 14 residues in the CDR3. The CDR3 region is CAWRGQTGRYEQYF. CDR3 DNA: TGTGCCTGGAGGGGTCAGACGGGCCGCTACGAGCAGTACTTC.

Only one count was recorded for this clone. The chain links TRBV5-1 to TRBJ1-6, with a tentative D call TRBD1 (6 bases). Trimming removed 3 bases from V and 0 bases from J, with 13 bases in between. CDR1 and CDR2 (germline): SGHRS, YFSETQ. This CDR3 is built from 17 residues. CDR3 region: CASSSQGPSSYNSPLHF. The CDR3 DNA follows: TGCGCCAGCAGCTCCCAGGGGCCGAGCTCCTATAATTCACCCCTCCACTTT.

The chain joins TRBV6-1 to TRBJ2-7, with D perhaps matching TRBD2 (5 bases). The germline V and J ends were trimmed by 2 bases and 2 bases, with 10 bases remaining between them. In germline, CDR1 is MNHNS, CDR2 SASEGT. There are 14 residues in the CDR3. CDR3 sequence reads: CASSESSGTYEQYF. CDR3 nucleotides: TGTGCCAGCAGTGAAAGTTCGGGGACCTACGAGCAGTACTTC.

The V call is TRBV7-9, the J call TRBJ1-2; weak D call: TRBD1 (6 bases). CDR3 length equals 14 residues. Trimming left V 3 bases short and J 4 bases short, with 12 bases between. CDR1 and CDR2 (germline): SEHNR, FQNEAQ (reference sequence). CDR3 sequence (DNA): TGTGCCAGCAGCTTGGGAGGGACACCCTATGGCTACACCTTC. Protein product: CASSLGGTPYGYTF.